These 19 T cell receptor beta chains were sequenced from one sample in a study of blood T cells in healthy people across ages. Then a second PCR, running about 6 to 12 cycles, was carried out with a sample-barcoded 5' primer and a J-beta primer mix. TCRdb passed the 5' RACE reads through MiXCR, listing each CDR3 protein once. This table has hundreds of thousands of distinct CDR3 sequences, approximately 39% appearing once. Sequenced material: blood. Receptors originate from a woman aged 55-69 years in good health.

V is TRBV12-3 or TRBV12-4 and J is TRBJ2-1, with D unclear. This CDR3 is 14 amino acids long. Trimming took off 3 bases at V and 5 bases at J, with 11 bases between the two ends. CDR3 nucleotides: TGTGCCAGCAGTTTTCATCTGGGGAACAATGAGCAGTTCTTC. Its protein product is CASSFHLGNNEQFF.

Only one count was recorded for this clonotype. V usage is TRBV7-8 and J usage is TRBJ2-1, with 10 bases matching TRBD2. The CDR3 contains 18 residues. CDR1 and CDR2 from the germline V gene are SGHVS and FQNEAQ. Trimming took 1 base from V and 5 from J; bases not matched to a gene: 11. Here the CDR3 DNA reads TGTGCCAGCAGCTTAGGAGCGGGAGGGCCGTTGGGAAACAATGAGCAGTTCTTC. Translating it yields CASSLGAGGPLGNNEQFF.

The rearrangement joins TRBV5-1 to TRBJ2-5; D is unclear. There are 15 residues in the CDR3. V was clipped by 7 bases and J by 8 bases, with 24 bases between them. Looked up from germline, CDR1 is SGHRS and CDR2 is YFSETQ. CDR3 sequence (DNA): TGCGCCAGCTCTAACCCCGAGACACTGGCTGGAACCCAGTACTTC. It is translated as CASSNPETLAGTQYF.

This clonotype appeared many times. The CDR3 DNA is TGTGCCAGCAGTCAAAGGACAGGGAGCTACGAGCAGTACTTC. Encoded protein: CASSQRTGSYEQYF. The chain combines TRBV28 with TRBJ2-7, with 8 bases lining up with TRBD1. V dropped 5 bases and J dropped 3; count of bases not matched to a gene: 6. Germline V gives CDR1 MDHEN, CDR2 SYDVKM. This CDR3 contains 14 residues.

The rearrangement uses TRBV13 and TRBJ1-5; D possibly corresponds to TRBD1 (6 bases). Germline CDR1 and CDR2: PRHDT and FYEKMQ (reference sequence). This CDR3 has 14 amino acids. Between the trimmed V and J ends, which lost 5 bases and 1 base, there was a span of 9 bases. This chain's CDR3 is CASSIRGSNQPQHF. CDR3 DNA sequence: TGTGCCAGCAGCATCAGGGGAAGCAATCAGCCCCAGCATTTT. The variable domain in full, with the rest retrieved from reference TRBV13 and TRBJ1-5, is AAGVIQSPRHLIKEKRETATLKCYPIPRHDTVYWYQQGPGQDPQFLISFYEKMQSDKGSIPDRFSAQQFSDYHSELNMSSLELGDSALYFCASSIRGSNQPQHFGDGTRLSIL.

This chain connects TRBV20-1 to TRBJ2-5; 9 bases map to TRBD2. Looked up from germline, CDR1 is DFQATT and CDR2 is SNEGSKA (reference sequence). Germline trimming cut 6 bases from V and 4 bases from J; bases unmatched to any gene: 3. The CDR3 runs to 12 residues. The DNA of the CDR3 is TGCAGTGCCGAAGCGGGGGGAGAGACCCAGTACTTC. It encodes CSAEAGGETQYF.

This clonotype occurred a few times. The rearrangement joins TRBV3-1 to TRBJ1-6; 10 bases map to TRBD1. CDR1 and CDR2 from the germline V gene are LGHDT and YNNKEL (reference sequence). V dropped 5 bases and J dropped 9; count of bases not matched to a gene: 7. The CDR3 is made up of 15 amino acids. In nucleotides, the CDR3 is TGTGCCAGCAGCTACGGACAGGGGGTTATTTCACCCCTCCACTTT. This sequence encodes CASSYGQGVISPLHF.

This clonotype occurred a few times. The gene calls are TRBV29-1 and TRBJ2-1; D possibly uses TRBD1 or TRBD2 (6 bases each). CDR3 length: 14 residues. Germline V lookup: CDR1 SQVTM, CDR2 ANQGSEA. V lost 4 bases to trimming and J lost 4 bases, with 14 bases between them. The CDR3 region is CSVARGDPYNEQFF. CDR3 in DNA: TGCAGCGTTGCAAGGGGGGATCCTTACAATGAGCAGTTCTTC.

This clonotype was observed once. The gene calls are TRBV3-1 and TRBJ2-7; a possible D gene is TRBD2 (5 bases). The V end lost 5 bases, the J end lost 0 bases, and 8 bases lay between the germline ends. This CDR3 has 13 residues. Looked up from germline, CDR1 is LGHDT and CDR2 is YNNKEL (reference sequence). CDR3 sequence (DNA): TGTGCCAGCAGCGGCCGGGACTCCTACGAGCAGTACTTC. It is translated as CASSGRDSYEQYF.

In this sample, this clonotype turned up many times. The chain joins TRBV7-2 to TRBJ2-3, with D possibly TRBD2 on 6 matching bases. V shed 4 bases and J shed 0 bases, with 14 bases lying between them. Germline V gives CDR1 SGHTA, CDR2 FQGNSA. The CDR3 is 16 amino acids. CDR3 sequence reads: CASSSRTKTSTDTQYF. The CDR3, as DNA: TGTGCCAGCAGCTCGAGGACTAAGACTAGCACAGATACGCAGTATTTT.

This clonotype was observed a handful of times. This chain uses TRBV6-2 or TRBV6-3 with TRBJ2-5; D is possibly TRBD2 (6 bases). This CDR3 is built from 15 residues. V lost 4 bases, J lost 7 bases, and 19 bases lay in between. The germline gives CDR1 MNHEY, CDR2 SVGEGT. The CDR3 is CASSFGGARRGTQYF. CDR3 nucleotide sequence: TGTGCCAGCAGTTTTGGCGGGGCCCGTCGGGGGACCCAGTACTTC.

J is TRBJ2-1 and V is TRBV14; D is undetermined. The CDR3 consists of 11 residues. V lost 0 bases, J lost 12 bases, and 6 bases lay in between. CDR1 SGHDN and CDR2 FVKESK come from the germline V gene. This CDR3 is CASSQDIAQFF. Here the CDR3 DNA reads TGTGCCAGCAGCCAAGACATAGCGCAGTTCTTC.

J is TRBJ2-7 and V is TRBV5-1; 10 bases map to TRBD2. Losses at the gene ends were 4 bases for V and 1 base for J; bases not matched to a gene: 5. Germline values: CDR1 SGHRS, CDR2 YFSETQ. This CDR3 contains 15 residues. CDR3 sequence: CASSISGGQSYEQYF. CDR3 sequence (DNA): TGCGCCAGCAGCATTAGCGGGGGGCAATCCTACGAGCAGTACTTC.

This clonotype was picked up a small number of times. The V and J genes are TRBV11-2 and TRBJ1-1, with a tentative D call TRBD1 (6 bases). Germline-derived CDR1 and CDR2 are SGHAT and FQNNGV. Trimming took off 5 bases at V and 3 bases at J, with 10 bases between the two ends. There are 13 residues in the CDR3. The CDR3 protein is CASSPGQYTEAFF. The CDR3 DNA reads as TGTGCCAGCAGCCCCGGACAGTACACTGAAGCTTTCTTT.

This clonotype occurred a few times. This rearrangement joins TRBV10-3 to TRBJ2-1; D ambiguous. The CDR3 extends over 14 amino acids. Germline CDR1 and CDR2: ENHRY and SYGVKD. V dropped 0 bases and J dropped 4 bases, with 7 bases sitting between them. DNA for the CDR3: TGTGCCATCAGTGAGTCGAGGCGTTACAATGAGCAGTTCTTC. Protein product: CAISESRRYNEQFF.

In DNA, the CDR3 is TGTGCCAGCAGTTCAAGTTCCGGGATAAAGTACGAGCAGTACTTC. It encodes CASSSSSGIKYEQYF. This chain links TRBV28 with TRBJ2-7; possibly TRBD2 for D (5 bases). The V end was cut by 4 bases, the J end by 4 bases, with 17 bases between. CDR1 is MDHEN, CDR2 SYDVKM, per germline. The CDR3 extends over 15 amino acids.

The chain couples TRBV20-1 to TRBJ2-3; D not resolved. Trimming took off 3 bases at V and 2 bases at J, with 12 bases between the two ends. Germline V gives CDR1 DFQATT, CDR2 SNEGSKA (reference sequence). This CDR3 is 14 amino acids long. The CDR3 sequence is CSASVTSSTDTQYF. CDR3 DNA: TGCAGTGCTAGTGTAACCTCTTCCACAGATACGCAGTATTTT.

This clonotype has a handful of counts. The chain has TRBV27 and TRBJ1-6, with D maybe TRBD1 (5 bases). The germline V and J ends were trimmed by 6 bases and 6 bases, with 15 bases remaining between them. The CDR3 runs 15 residues. In germline, CDR1 is MNHEY, CDR2 SMNVEV (reference sequence). The CDR3, as DNA: TGTGCCAGCAGAGCTGTGGGACCCCCTAATTCACCCCTCCACTTT. Translated: CASRAVGPPNSPLHF.

Only a few counts were recorded for this clonotype. The rearrangement uses TRBV11-2 and TRBJ2-5, with 9 bases that match TRBD2. V was clipped by 9 bases and J by 5 bases; unmatched bases: 7. There are 13 residues in the CDR3. CDR1 SGHAT and CDR2 FQNNGV come from the germline V gene. CDR3 sequence (DNA): TGTGCCAGTAGGGCTAGCGGGGCTGAGACCCAGTACTTC. Protein product: CASRASGAETQYF.